What follows are 22 T cell receptor beta chains derived from one specimen sequenced in a study of shared clonotypes between healthy human individuals. Sequenced by immunoSEQ multiplex PCR; TCRdb stores in-frame clones only, minus some. The repertoire includes hundreds of thousands of clones, around 73% of them detected once, and around 1.8% sits in the top ten. Material: memory CD4+ T cells sorted from blood. Subset denoted: CD45RA-negative fraction. These receptors were collected from a woman in her 30s in good health.

The V call is TRBV6-4, the J call TRBJ2-3, with D possibly being TRBD1 (5 bases). The CDR3 has 13 amino acids. V was trimmed by 3 bases and J by 8 bases, leaving 12 bases between them. The germline V gene has CDR1 MRHNA and CDR2 SNTAGT. CDR3 region: CASSEQGIGTQYF. Here the CDR3 DNA reads TGTGCCAGCAGTGAGCAGGGAATAGGTACGCAGTATTTT.

V and J are TRBV12-5 and TRBJ1-2; D ambiguous. Per the germline V gene, CDR1 is LGHNT and CDR2 is FRNRAP. This CDR3 region has 16 residues. Trimming shortened V by 0 bases and J by 0 bases, and 11 bases separated the two germline ends. The CDR3 bases are TGTGCTAGTGGTTTGGTACTGATCAGAACTAACTATGGCTACACCTTC. Translation gives CASGLVLIRTNYGYTF. Complete variable domain (other parts from reference TRBV12-5 and TRBJ1-2): DARVTQTPRHKVTEMGQEVTMRCQPILGHNTVFWYRQTMMQGLELLAYFRNRAPLDDSGMPKDRFSAEMPDATLATLKIQPSEPRDSAVYFCASGLVLIRTNYGYTFGSGTRLTVV.

V and J are TRBV19 and TRBJ1-3; D unresolved. The CDR3 consists of 13 residues. V was pared by 8 bases and J by 2 bases, with 10 bases between. Germline values: CDR1 LNHDA, CDR2 SQIVND (reference sequence). The CDR3 DNA sequence: TGTGCCAGTCCCGCGATCGCTGGAAACACCATATATTTT. Amino acids: CASPAIAGNTIYF.

The gene calls are TRBV11-2 and TRBJ1-1, with D possibly being TRBD1 (6 bases). The germline gives CDR1 SGHAT, CDR2 FQNNGV. The germline V and J ends were trimmed by 5 bases and 10 bases, with 14 bases remaining between them. The CDR3 sequence is 12 residues long. The CDR3 is CASSPPPRGAFF. As DNA, the CDR3 is TGTGCCAGCAGCCCACCCCCCAGGGGAGCTTTCTTT.

This clone was counted only a few times. V usage is TRBV7-4 and J usage is TRBJ2-1; D gene uncertain. Germline lookup yields CDR1 SGHVT and CDR2 SQSDAQ. Trimming took off 5 bases at V and 6 bases at J, with 5 bases between the two ends. This CDR3 is built from 11 residues. Here the CDR3 DNA reads TGTGCCAGCAGCCGATCCAATGAGCAGTTCTTC. Translating it yields CASSRSNEQFF. Supplemented by reference TRBV7-4 and TRBJ2-1, the full variable domain reads GAGVSQSPRYKVAKRGRDVALRCDSISGHVTLYWYRQTLGQGSEVLTYSQSDAQRDKSGRPSGRFSAERPERSVSTLKIQRTEQGDSAVYLCASSRSNEQFFGPGTRLTVL.

The chain employs TRBV2 and TRBJ2-1; 10 nucleotides match TRBD2. Germline V gene sequence: CDR1 SNHLY, CDR2 FYNNEI. The length of the CDR3 is 13 residues. Unmatched junction bases numbered 8, after V lost 8 bases and J lost 10 bases. The CDR3 here is CASGGLAFGEQFF. As DNA, the CDR3 is TGTGCCAGCGGGGGACTAGCGTTTGGAGAGCAGTTCTTC.

The chain employs TRBV4-1 and TRBJ2-7, with TRBD1 matching over 9 bases. The CDR3 is 15 residues long. J was trimmed by 6 bases and V by 0 bases; bases with no gene match: 6. The germline gives CDR1 MGHRA, CDR2 YSYEKL. CDR3 sequence (DNA): TGCGCCAGCAGCCAAGAGGGGACAGGGTATCGCGAGCAGTACTTC. Amino acid sequence: CASSQEGTGYREQYF.

This rearrangement joins TRBV5-6 to TRBJ2-1, with a weak D call TRBD1 (6 bases). The CDR3 is made up of 14 amino acids. The V end lost 3 bases, the J end lost 3 bases, and 10 bases lay between the germline ends. CDR1 is SGHDT and CDR2 is YYEEEE in the germline V gene. CDR3 region: CASSYLGHYNEQFF. As DNA, the CDR3 is TGTGCCAGCAGCTACCTGGGACACTACAATGAGCAGTTCTTC. Full variable domain (rest looked up from reference TRBV5-6 and TRBJ2-1): DAGVTQSPTHLIKTRGQQVTLRCSPKSGHDTVSWYQQALGQGPQFIFQYYEEEERQRGNFPDRFSGHQFPNYSSELNVNALLLGDSALYLCASSYLGHYNEQFFGPGTRLTVL.

This rearrangement joins TRBV27 to TRBJ2-5; D is unclear. Between the trimmed V and J ends, which lost 6 bases and 5 bases, there was a span of 13 bases. Germline loops: CDR1 MNHEY, CDR2 SMNVEV (reference sequence). This CDR3 comprises 13 residues. This CDR3 reads CASRLTGAETQYF. The CDR3 bases are TGTGCCAGCAGATTGACGGGTGCGGAGACCCAGTACTTC.

The chain joins TRBV11-2 to TRBJ1-6; 7 nucleotides line up with TRBD1. Trimming at V came to 3 bases and at J to 7 bases, leaving 6 bases not matched to a gene. CDR3 length: 15 amino acids. Germline V gene lookup returns CDR1 SGHAT and CDR2 FQNNGV. DNA of the CDR3: TGTGCCAGCAGCTTTAGGGGGCTGGGCAATTCACCCCTCCACTTT. Its protein is CASSFRGLGNSPLHF.

The rearrangement uses TRBV7-9 and TRBJ1-1, with D perhaps matching TRBD1 (6 bases). Trimming shortened V by 7 bases and J by 0 bases, and 12 bases separated the two germline ends. CDR1 and CDR2 (germline): SEHNR, FQNEAQ (reference sequence). The CDR3 has 14 residues. CDR3 nucleotides: TGTGCCAGCACGTCCCAGGGGATGAACACTGAAGCTTTCTTT. This codes for CASTSQGMNTEAFF.

This clone was recorded once. The chain joins TRBV6-1 to TRBJ2-1, with D uncertain. V was cut by 8 bases and J by 5 bases, with 7 bases left in between. The germline gives CDR1 MNHNS, CDR2 SASEGT. CDR3 length: 11 amino acids. CDR3 loop: CASADNNEQFF. In DNA form, the CDR3 reads TGTGCCAGCGCCGATAACAATGAGCAGTTCTTC.

The chain is built from TRBV28 and TRBJ2-7; unclear D gene. Germline V gene data show CDR1 as MDHEN and CDR2 as SYDVKM. This CDR3 contains 15 residues. Trimming cost V 7 bases and J 1 base, with 17 bases left between them. CDR3 nucleotides: TGTGCCAGCACCCTAAATCTGGCTCAATCCTACGAGCAGTACTTC. Amino acids: CASTLNLAQSYEQYF.

The chain joins TRBV29-1 to TRBJ2-3; 9 bases agree with TRBD2. J was trimmed by 4 bases and V by 8 bases; bases with no gene match: 10. The CDR3 loop spans 14 amino acids. Germline CDR1 reads SQVTM; CDR2 reads ANQGSEA. CDR3 loop: CSFEGGRAADTQYF. The CDR3 region has the DNA TGCAGCTTCGAAGGCGGGAGGGCCGCAGATACGCAGTATTTT.

The DNA for the CDR3 is TGCAGCGTCGGGGAGGGGGGAGAGACCCAGTACTTC. This encodes CSVGEGGETQYF. The V and J genes are TRBV29-1 and TRBJ2-5; tentatively, D is TRBD2 (7 bases). CDR3 length: 12 amino acids. V was clipped by 6 bases and J by 4 bases, with 12 bases between them. From germline, CDR1 is SQVTM and CDR2 ANQGSEA.

The chain joins TRBV10-2 to TRBJ1-5; D is unclear. V shed 6 bases and J shed 1 base, with 13 bases lying between them. This CDR3 has 15 residues. CDR1 and CDR2 from the germline V gene are WSHSY and SAAADI. The CDR3 DNA reads as TGCGCCAGCAGGTCCGGACGGGAAAGCAATCAGCCCCAGCATTTT. It encodes CASRSGRESNQPQHF.

This chain uses TRBV5-1 with TRBJ2-7; D not resolved. CDR1 is SGHRS, CDR2 YFSETQ, per germline. V shed 3 bases and J shed 2 bases, with 3 bases lying between them. The CDR3 runs 11 residues. This chain's CDR3 is CASSSAYEQYF. In DNA form, the CDR3 reads TGCGCCAGCAGCTCCGCCTACGAGCAGTACTTC.

This clone was counted ten times or more. The chain employs TRBV2 and TRBJ1-2; the match to TRBD1 covers 12 bases. Germline assignment: CDR1 SNHLY and CDR2 FYNNEI. This CDR3 region has 19 residues. V shed 6 bases, J shed 4 bases, and the junction held 18 bases outside the gene matches. The CDR3 DNA follows: TGTGCCAGCAGGCCAATCATAGGGACAGGGGGCCTTACACCCTATGGCTACACCTTC. Encoded protein: CASRPIIGTGGLTPYGYTF.

V and J are TRBV30 and TRBJ2-1, with D unresolved. V was shortened by 2 bases and J by 15 bases, with 17 bases between the two germline ends. CDR1 and CDR2 (germline): GTSNPN, SVGIG (reference sequence). The CDR3 is 12 residues long. The CDR3 DNA sequence: TGTGCCTGGAGTAAGACCTTCTCAGCCGGGTTCTTC. It specifies CAWSKTFSAGFF.

This clone appeared many times. This chain links TRBV19 with TRBJ2-4, with a tentative D call TRBD1 (5 bases). V dropped 5 bases and J dropped 0 bases, with 14 bases sitting between them. In germline, CDR1 is LNHDA, CDR2 SQIVND (reference sequence). The CDR3 contains 16 residues. The CDR3 protein is CASSPTDRKAKNIQYF. The CDR3 nucleotides read TGTGCCAGTAGTCCAACCGACAGAAAAGCCAAAAACATTCAGTACTTC.

V and J are TRBV5-6 and TRBJ2-3, with 7 nucleotides matching TRBD2. In germline, CDR1 is SGHDT, CDR2 YYEEEE. Unmatched junction bases numbered 5, after V lost 4 bases and J lost 0 bases. CDR3 length: 15 residues. The CDR3 sequence: CASSPERGSTDTQYF. The DNA of the CDR3 is TGTGCCAGCAGCCCTGAGCGGGGTAGCACAGATACGCAGTATTTT. Full variable domain (missing parts from reference TRBV5-6 and TRBJ2-3): DAGVTQSPTHLIKTRGQQVTLRCSPKSGHDTVSWYQQALGQGPQFIFQYYEEEERQRGNFPDRFSGHQFPNYSSELNVNALLLGDSALYLCASSPERGSTDTQYFGPGTRLTVL.

The sample holds a few counts of this clone. The rearrangement links TRBV7-6 to TRBJ2-6; the match to TRBD2 covers 13 bases. The germline V gene has CDR1 SGHVS and CDR2 FNYEAQ. J was trimmed by 1 base and V by 5 bases; bases with no gene match: 5. The CDR3 is 18 amino acids. The CDR3 loop is CASSAGLAGFSGANVLTF. The CDR3 nucleotides read TGTGCCAGCAGCGCGGGACTAGCGGGATTTTCTGGGGCCAACGTCCTGACTTTC.